This T cell receptor beta chain was profiled in a study of OX40 agonist ivuxolimab in advanced cancers. The overall study: Subjects had a mean age of about 61 years, with a range of roughly 20 to 79; just over 80% were male.

The repertoire was sequenced with immunoSEQ multiplex PCR; TCRdb's copy has only in-frame clones and lacks some. The data contain approximately 17,000 clones, around 82% of them singletons. Concerning this clone itself: Its antigen remains unidentified.

The CDR3 covers 15 residues. Germline CDR1 and CDR2: SQVTM and ANQGSEA. V lost 2 bases, J lost 4 bases, and 7 bases stayed unmatched. Study results and caveats: The antigen specificity of the peripheral T cells (those that were expanded) was not determined. Relative to CD4+, CD8+ T cells held more expanded clones on average.

Material: CD4+ or CD8+ T cells sorted from blood, obtained in a trial of the OX40 agonist ivuxolimab. This clonotype was sampled from an adult with an advanced solid tumor such as melanoma, head and neck, liver or kidney cancer. The chain uses TRBV29-1 and TRBJ2-7, with 11 positions matching TRBD2. CDR3 sequence: CSVETLAGGEYEQYF. The CDR3 DNA follows: TGCAGCGTTGAAACGCTAGCGGGGGGCGAATACGAGCAGTACTTC.